Shown below are 19 T cell receptor beta chains from a single sample sequenced in a study of cytomegalovirus exposure and HLA in healthy donors. Both 60 Vbeta primers and 13 Jbeta primers went into the PCR. The method was immunoSEQ multiplex PCR; TCRdb's version includes in-frame clones alone and lacks a portion of them. The sample has tens of thousands of clones; roughly 79% are singletons. The sequenced sample consisted of PBMCs. These receptors were obtained from a woman aged 40 to 49 in good health and CMV-seropositive.

CDR3 in DNA: TGTGCCAGCAGCCCGCGGGACAGCCTCACGGTTCGGCCCCAGCATTTT. Protein sequence: CASSPRDSLTVRPQHF. The chain uses TRBV25-1 and TRBJ1-5; 7 nucleotides match TRBD1. The J segment lost 9 bases and the V segment lost 6 bases, leaving 17 bases of the junction unmatched. This CDR3 region has 16 residues. From germline, CDR1 is MGHDK and CDR2 SYGVNS.

This clone was counted a few times. The chain employs TRBV29-1 and TRBJ1-2, with a tentative D call TRBD1 (5 bases). Germline lookup yields CDR1 SQVTM and CDR2 ANQGSEA. V lost 4 bases, J lost 4 bases, and 16 bases lay in between. The CDR3 is 14 amino acids. The CDR3 reads CSVVGLSGGYGYTF. The DNA of the CDR3 is TGCAGCGTTGTGGGGCTGTCGGGGGGCTATGGCTACACCTTC.

The chain is built from TRBV6-5 and TRBJ2-7, with D possibly TRBD1 on 7 matching bases. Germline CDR1 and CDR2: MNHEY and SVGAGI. Trimming took off 11 bases at V and 0 bases at J, with 20 bases between the two ends. The CDR3 runs to 15 residues. The CDR3 DNA is TGTGCCTCTCGCGAGGGGGCGGGAAGCTCCTACGAGCAGTACTTC. Protein: CASREGAGSSYEQYF.

V gene TRBV27 combines with J gene TRBJ2-3; no clear D. V was pared by 6 bases and J by 7 bases, with 17 bases between. The length of the CDR3 is 14 residues. The germline CDR1 and CDR2 sequences are MNHEY and SMNVEV (reference sequence). The DNA of the CDR3 is TGTGCCAGCAGCTCCTCGGTTGGGCCTTATACGCAGTATTTT. Translated, it gives CASSSSVGPYTQYF.

The chain is built from TRBV7-2 and TRBJ2-7; TRBD1 agrees at 9 bases. J lost 3 bases, V lost 1 base, and 10 bases had no gene match. Germline CDR1 is SGHTA and CDR2 is FQGNSA. This CDR3 contains 17 residues. The CDR3 DNA sequence: TGTGCCAGCAGCTTAGATTGGGGGGACAGGGTGATCTACGAGCAGTACTTC. It encodes CASSLDWGDRVIYEQYF.

The V gene is TRBV7-9, the J gene TRBJ2-1, with TRBD2 identical over 7 bases. V shed 8 bases and J 2 bases; nucleotides not matched to a gene: 9. This CDR3 spans 15 amino acids. CDR1 and CDR2 from the germline V gene are SEHNR and FQNEAQ (reference sequence). In nucleotides, the CDR3 is TGTGCCAGCGGGGGGGAGGACAACACCTACAATGAGCAGTTCTTC. Protein sequence: CASGGEDNTYNEQFF.

This rearrangement joins TRBV29-1 to TRBJ2-1, with 9 nucleotides matching TRBD2. V trimming: 3 bases; J trimming: 0 bases; junction bases outside the gene matches: 6. Per germline, CDR1 SQVTM and CDR2 ANQGSEA. This CDR3 spans 16 amino acids. The CDR3 DNA reads TGCAGCGTTGATGCGGGAGGGCCTCTCTCCTACAATGAGCAGTTCTTC. Translating gives CSVDAGGPLSYNEQFF.

The chain joins TRBV4-1 to TRBJ1-2; D uncertain. This CDR3 has 16 amino acids. Trimming shortened V by 3 bases and J by 6 bases, and 20 bases separated the two germline ends. Germline V gene lookup returns CDR1 MGHRA and CDR2 YSYEKL. The CDR3 sequence: CASSQMTRQSVDGYTF. In nucleotides, the CDR3 is TGCGCCAGCAGCCAGATGACCAGGCAGTCGGTGGATGGCTACACCTTC.

V usage is TRBV6-6 and J usage is TRBJ2-3; D might be TRBD2 (7 bases). Germline loops: CDR1 MNHNY, CDR2 SVGAGI (reference sequence). V gave up 5 bases and J gave up 4 bases, with 19 bases separating them. This CDR3 spans 16 amino acids. The CDR3 DNA is TGTGCCAGCAGTGACTGGGGGGGCGCGAAAGCAGATACGCAGTATTTT. It is translated as CASSDWGGAKADTQYF.

The count of this clone is one. The rearrangement joins TRBV29-1 to TRBJ2-1; TRBD2 aligns across 7 bases. Trimming cost V 7 bases and J 16 bases; bases outside gene matches: 13. From germline, CDR1 is SQVTM and CDR2 ANQGSEA. The CDR3 totals 11 residues. CDR3 in amino acids: CSAIGRAAGFF. In nucleotides, the CDR3 is TGCAGCGCAATAGGGAGGGCCGCCGGTTTCTTC.

Here the CDR3 DNA reads TGTGCCATCAGTCCAACAGGGGGCTCTGAAGCTTTCTTT. Its protein is CAISPTGGSEAFF. The genes are TRBV10-3 and TRBJ1-1; 9 bases agree with TRBD1. The CDR3 extends over 13 amino acids. V lost 5 bases and J lost 6; bases outside the gene matches: 4. Germline V CDR1 and CDR2: ENHRY, SYGVKD.

This chain uses TRBV9 with TRBJ1-1, with 10 nucleotides matching TRBD1. The CDR3 loop spans 15 amino acids. CDR1 and CDR2 (germline): SGDLS, YYNGEE. Trimming took 3 bases from V and 1 from J; bases not matched to a gene: 3. The CDR3: CASSARDRGNTEAFF. CDR3 bases: TGTGCCAGCAGCGCCCGGGACAGGGGGAACACTGAAGCTTTCTTT.

The rearrangement uses TRBV6-1 and TRBJ2-3; the D gene is possibly TRBD1 (5 bases). The V and J ends lost 4 bases and 6 bases respectively, with 14 bases between them. CDR1 is MNHNS, CDR2 SASEGT, per germline. The CDR3 spans 14 residues. Written as DNA, the CDR3 is TGTGCCAGCAGTGTGACCCAGGGCAGCGATACGCAGTATTTT. Protein sequence: CASSVTQGSDTQYF.

The rearrangement joins TRBV14 to TRBJ2-7; 10 nucleotides agree with TRBD2. CDR1 SGHDN and CDR2 FVKESK come from the germline V gene. V shed 2 bases, J shed 7 bases, and the junction held 5 bases outside the gene matches. This CDR3 has 14 amino acids. CDR3 sequence reads: CASSQNLLAGEQYF. For the CDR3, the DNA is TGTGCCAGCAGCCAAAATCTACTAGCGGGAGAGCAGTACTTC.

J is TRBJ2-1 and V is TRBV12-5, with 10 nucleotides matching TRBD2. CDR3 length: 15 amino acids. Looked up from germline, CDR1 is LGHNT and CDR2 is FRNRAP. V shed 6 bases, J shed 1 base, and the junction held 3 bases outside the gene matches. This CDR3 reads CASGLAGVSYNEQFF. CDR3 bases: TGTGCTAGTGGGCTAGCGGGGGTATCCTACAATGAGCAGTTCTTC.

The chain links TRBV5-8 to TRBJ2-1; 9 nucleotides agree with TRBD2. The germline gives CDR1 SGHTS, CDR2 YDEGEE. The CDR3 spans 16 residues. The V gene end was trimmed by 1 base and the J gene end by 13 bases; junction bases not matched to a gene: 15. CDR3 coding DNA: TGTGCCAGCAGCTTGTGGTTGGCTAGCGGGACGCGAAACCAGTTCTTC. This encodes CASSLWLASGTRNQFF.

This clone was picked up a small number of times. The genes are TRBV5-1 and TRBJ1-1, with D possibly being TRBD1 (5 bases). The germline V and J ends were trimmed by 0 bases and 5 bases, with 20 bases remaining between them. This CDR3 is built from 17 residues. Germline V CDR1 and CDR2: SGHRS, YFSETQ. The CDR3, as DNA: TGCGCCAGCAGCTTGGGTGGTGGGCGGGGGAGCGTGACTGAAGCTTTCTTT. Translated, it gives CASSLGGGRGSVTEAFF.

The CDR3 here is CASSFFSGGAETQYF. CDR3 sequence (DNA): TGCGCCAGCAGCTTTTTCAGCGGGGGGGCCGAGACCCAGTACTTC. The V gene is TRBV5-1, the J gene TRBJ2-5; 10 bases align to TRBD2. The CDR3 has 15 amino acids. The germline gives CDR1 SGHRS, CDR2 YFSETQ. After removal of 2 bases from V and 5 bases from J, the junction contained 6 bases not matched to a gene.

This chain connects TRBV30 to TRBJ2-2, with 13 bases lining up with TRBD2. Germline V CDR1 and CDR2: GTSNPN, SVGIG (reference sequence). Trimming took 0 bases from V and 0 from J; bases not matched to a gene: 13. This CDR3 region has 21 residues. The CDR3: CAWSVEYRLAGGVTNTGELFF. In nucleotides, the CDR3 is TGTGCCTGGAGTGTAGAGTATAGACTAGCGGGGGGCGTAACGAACACCGGGGAGCTGTTTTTT.